Listed below are T cell receptor beta chains from one sample, sequenced in a study of cytomegalovirus exposure and HLA in healthy donors. Sequencing was performed with immunoSEQ multiplex PCR; in TCRdb, only in-frame clones are kept and a portion is missing. The sample includes more than 85,000 clones, about 68% of them seen just once. Input material: PBMCs. The origin of the receptors is a male donor in good health and CMV-seropositive. CDR3s include the opening cysteine and the closing phenylalanine or tryptophan. The D gene is left open where the match is weak. Size values are once, few and many counts, or a class for expanded clones, and some rows have none.

size	D	J	V	DNA	CDR3
-	-	TRBJ1-1	TRBV11-3	TGTGCCAGCAGCTTGGACGGACAGAACACTGAAGCTTTCTTT	CASSLDGQNTEAFF
-	-	TRBJ1-3	TRBV7-2	TGTGCCAGCAGTCAGGGGATGGGAAACACCATATATTTT	CASSQGMGNTIYF
-	TRBD1	TRBJ2-7	TRBV4-3	TGCGCCAGCAGCTATAGTCTGGACAGGGTTTCCCACGAGCAGTACTTC	CASSYSLDRVSHEQYF
-	-	TRBJ1-6	TRBV6-1	TGTGCCACAGAAGACGAGGGTTCACCCCTCCACTTT	CATEDEGSPLHF
few	TRBD2	TRBJ2-6	TRBV10-3	TGTGCCATCAGTGGAGTGGGGGGGGAAGGGGCCAACGTCCTGACTTTC	CAISGVGGEGANVLTF
-	-	TRBJ2-7	TRBV11-3	TGTGCCAGCAGCGCCCCGTGGGGGGTAGTATACTTC	CASSAPWGVVYF
-	TRBD1	TRBJ1-5	TRBV15	TGTGCCACCAGCCTTGACAGGGGGCATCAGCCCCAGCATTTT	CATSLDRGHQPQHF
-	-	TRBJ2-7	TRBV29-1	TGCAGCGTAGGCAGGGACTCCTACGAGCAGTACTTC	CSVGRDSYEQYF
-	TRBD1	TRBJ2-1	TRBV5-1	TGCGCCAGCAGTAGGACAGGGGGTTACAATGAGCAGTTCTTC	CASSRTGGYNEQFF
-	TRBD1	TRBJ2-3	TRBV19	TGTGCCAGTAGTAAGGACAGGAAGAGAGATACGCAGTATTTT	CASSKDRKRDTQYF
-	-	TRBJ2-1	TRBV5-1	TGCGCCAGCAGCTTGGGAGCGGGCGATTCCTACAATGAGCAGTTCTTC	CASSLGAGDSYNEQFF